Described below is a single T cell receptor (beta chain) sequence and its context. What it recognizes is unknown. This entry is derived from a study of identical twins. Study-level results: Cord blood beta clonotypes present at high abundance carried fewer insertions; no such pattern appeared in memory repertoires. Beta out-of-frame twin sharing showed a weaker excess.

Germline assignment: CDR1 MNHEY and CDR2 SVGAGI. CDR3 length: 13 amino acids. TCRdb analysed the 5' RACE reads with MiXCR anew, one entry per CDR3 protein. The sample has 1.5 million to 2 million distinct CDR3 sequences, about 31% seen once. This sequence was found in a newborn girl in good health. Sequencing was carried out using cord blood. The chain employs TRBV6-5 and TRBJ2-4, with D perhaps TRBD1 (5 bases). TRBJ2-7 matches the DNA end more closely, so the J call is doubtful. In DNA form, the CDR3 reads TGTGCCAGCAGTTCGGACATTGTAGGCGAGCAGTACTTC. As protein: CASSSDIVGEQYF.